This TCR beta chain was identified during a study of blood T cell repertoires in COVID-19 (dated by TCRdb to about 2020). Broadly, across the study: Collaborator samples came from the United States, Italy and Spain and covered acute and convalescent phases of COVID-19. The material from the prospective study consisted of cDNA or gDNA derived from T cells, B-cell-depleted T cells, or PBMCs. Subjects who had been exposed to COVID-19, were actively infected with it, or had recovered from it provided the deeply sampled blood TCRbeta repertoires that made up the dataset. The repertoires were made available in a free public database intended to serve as a resource for research on the immune response to SARS-CoV-2. Samples were obtained from the ongoing ImmuneRACE study (first 160 participants) and from about 1,300 subjects provided by 6 global collaborators. Sample metadata almost always included a de-identified subject ID, COVID-19 status, age in years and sex. Where available, HLA class I and class II types were taken from metadata supplied by the sample provider and were not determined by assay-based typing. Overall results and qualifications from the work: Clinical and demographic metadata were provided uncurated, with the amount varying by source and participant.

Each collaborating institution followed its own protocols to collect whole blood in K2EDTA tubes. For TCRbeta analysis, collaborator samples were shipped as frozen whole blood, as isolated PBMCs, or as DNA extracted from either sample type. The immunoSEQ Assay, a bias-controlled multiplex PCR, was used to amplify TCRbeta CDR3 regions from genomic DNA. From the authors' description of their analysis: Nucleated cell counts per sample were estimated from amplification of reference gene primers within the assay. To quantify the absolute abundance of each unique TCRbeta CDR3 rearrangement, sequence reads were collapsed and filtered. Productive Simpson clonality was computed per sample as the square root of Simpson's diversity index over productive rearrangements. Drawn from immuneACCESS, this table holds only the in-frame rearrangements with V and J called that TCRdb kept. Clones are partly lost; checked studies trace under half to an unresolved V gene and leave the rest unexplained. V and J calls and clone size follow that table, whereas D and trimming were derived from the DNA. The sample table shows some 310,000 clones, and 80% to 90% are seen once. Of the sample, 1% is held by the ten largest clones.

For this clone: This clone's antigen is unknown. No base qualities exist here, and no much larger clone lies one base off it.

V has 4 bases trimmed and J has 4 bases trimmed; junction bases matching no gene number 10. There are 16 amino acids in the CDR3, from cysteine to phenylalanine inclusive. The kept DNA is CDR3 alone, 48 bases in frame from the first base. In the germline V gene, CDR1 corresponds to MDHEN and CDR2 to SYDVKM. The TCR sequence derives from a man over 45 with active or convalescent COVID-19. The sequence links TRBV28 to TRBJ2-3; a stretch of 8 junction bases matches TRBD2. The sequenced sample was peripheral blood. The nucleotide sequence reads TGTGCCAGCAGTTCCCCCGGCGGGGGGACCCCAGATACGCAGTATTTT. Translated, it gives CASSSPGGGTPDTQYF.